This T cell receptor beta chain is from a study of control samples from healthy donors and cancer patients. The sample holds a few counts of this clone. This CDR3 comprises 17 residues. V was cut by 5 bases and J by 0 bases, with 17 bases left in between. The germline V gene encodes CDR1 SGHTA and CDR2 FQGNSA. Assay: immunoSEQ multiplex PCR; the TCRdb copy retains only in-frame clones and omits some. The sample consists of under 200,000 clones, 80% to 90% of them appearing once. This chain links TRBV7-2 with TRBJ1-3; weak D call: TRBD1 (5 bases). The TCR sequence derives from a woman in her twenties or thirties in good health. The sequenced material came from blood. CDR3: CASSPSTGGRSGNTIYF. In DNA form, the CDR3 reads TGTGCCAGCAGCCCATCTACAGGCGGTCGCTCTGGAAACACCATATATTTT.